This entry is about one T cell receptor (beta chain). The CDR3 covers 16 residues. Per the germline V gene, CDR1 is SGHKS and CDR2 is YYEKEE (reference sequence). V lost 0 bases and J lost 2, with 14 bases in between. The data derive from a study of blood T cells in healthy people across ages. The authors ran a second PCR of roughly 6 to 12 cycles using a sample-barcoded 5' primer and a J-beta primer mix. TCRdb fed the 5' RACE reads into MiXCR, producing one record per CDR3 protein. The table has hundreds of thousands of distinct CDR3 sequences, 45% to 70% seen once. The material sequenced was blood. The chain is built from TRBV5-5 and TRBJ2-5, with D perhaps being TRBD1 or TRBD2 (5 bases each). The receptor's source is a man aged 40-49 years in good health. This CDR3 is CASSLAGAARQETQYF. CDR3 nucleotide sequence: TGTGCCAGCAGCTTGGCCGGGGCAGCCAGACAAGAGACCCAGTACTTC.